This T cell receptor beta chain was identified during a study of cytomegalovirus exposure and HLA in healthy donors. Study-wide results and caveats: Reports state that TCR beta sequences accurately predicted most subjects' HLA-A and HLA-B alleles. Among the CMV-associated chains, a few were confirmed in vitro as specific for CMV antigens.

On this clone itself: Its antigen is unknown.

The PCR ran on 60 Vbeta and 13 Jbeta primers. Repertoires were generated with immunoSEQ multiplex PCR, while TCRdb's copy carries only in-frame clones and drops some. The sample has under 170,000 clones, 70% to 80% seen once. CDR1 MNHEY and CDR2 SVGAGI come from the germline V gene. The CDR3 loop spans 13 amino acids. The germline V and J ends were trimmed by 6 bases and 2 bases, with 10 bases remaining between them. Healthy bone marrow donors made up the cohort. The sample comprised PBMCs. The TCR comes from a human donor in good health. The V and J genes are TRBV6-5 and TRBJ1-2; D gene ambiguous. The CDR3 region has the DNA TGTGCCAGCAGCCAACCACAGAACTATGGCTACACCTTC. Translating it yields CASSQPQNYGYTF.